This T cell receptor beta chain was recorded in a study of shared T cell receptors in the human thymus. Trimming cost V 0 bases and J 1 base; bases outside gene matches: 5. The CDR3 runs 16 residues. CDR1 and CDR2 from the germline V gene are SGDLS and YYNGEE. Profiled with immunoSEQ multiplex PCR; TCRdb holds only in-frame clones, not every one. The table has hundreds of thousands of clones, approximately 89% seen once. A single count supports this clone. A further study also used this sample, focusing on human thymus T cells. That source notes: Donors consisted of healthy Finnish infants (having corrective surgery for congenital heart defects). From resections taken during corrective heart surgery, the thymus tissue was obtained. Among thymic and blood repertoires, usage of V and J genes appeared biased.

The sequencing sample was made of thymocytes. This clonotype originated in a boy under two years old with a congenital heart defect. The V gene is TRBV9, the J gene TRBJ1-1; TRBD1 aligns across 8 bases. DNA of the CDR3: TGTGCCAGCAGCGTAGGGGGGACAGGTAAGAACACTGAAGCTTTCTTT. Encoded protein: CASSVGGTGKNTEAFF. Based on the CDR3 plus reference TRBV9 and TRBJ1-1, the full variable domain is DSGVTQTPKHLITATGQRVTLRCSPRSGDLSVYWYQQSLDQGLQFLIQYYNGEERAKGNILERFSAQQFPDLHSELNLSSLELGDSALYFCASSVGGTGKNTEAFFGQGTRLTVV.